This T cell receptor (beta chain) was profiled in a study of T cell responses to AZD1222 COVID-19 vaccine. Clones were sequenced by immunoSEQ multiplex PCR, and TCRdb holds only the in-frame ones, with some missing. The sample shows under 150,000 clones, 80% to 90% of them seen only once. As concerns this clone: Its target is unknown.

V lost 8 bases to trimming and J lost 1 base, with 11 bases between them. The CDR3 covers 13 residues. The germline gives CDR1 SEHNR, CDR2 FQNEAQ (reference sequence). Findings and caveats of the study: At study baseline, merely roughly 6 AZD1222 recipients were seropositive. After two AZD1222 doses, spike-specific TCR breadth and depth rose versus day 0. There were vaccine-associated CD4 TCRs across spike, dominant at 160-218 and 743-854. The donor cohort was predominantly white British with a female majority, and clonal diversity may have been underestimated.

This chain links TRBV7-9 with TRBJ2-5; D uncertain. The clonotype comes from an adult in good health. Sequences were derived from peripheral blood, sampled on day 0 of MenACWY control vaccination. The CDR3 spells CASSSSIQETQYF. CDR3 DNA: TGTGCCAGCTCGAGCAGTATCCAAGAGACCCAGTACTTC.